This TCR beta chain was found in a study of blood T cell repertoires in COVID-19. Study as a whole: Material from acute and convalescent COVID-19 was sourced from the United States, Italy and Spain. PBMCs, B-cell-depleted T cells, or T cells provided the cDNA or gDNA that made up the material.

Patients in Seattle were enrolled during active infection, then followed longitudinally. Original data processing: Amplifying reference gene primers gave estimates of nucleated cell counts. Sequencing used immunoSEQ multiplex PCR; TCRdb keeps in-frame clones, though not all of them. V, J and clone size are those of that table, while D and trimming were read from the DNA. The sample holds about 300,000 clones, approximately 89% seen once. The CDR3 is 15 residues long. Germline assignment: CDR1 MNHEY and CDR2 SMNVEV (reference sequence). Trimming left V 0 bases short and J 4 bases short, with 10 bases between.

This receptor was identified in a woman in her 30s with COVID-19, enrolled during active disease. V and J are TRBV27 and TRBJ2-1; TRBD1 might be the D (5 bases). The sequenced sample consisted of peripheral blood. The CDR3 loop is CASSLSPGQYNEQFF. The CDR3 DNA follows: TGTGCCAGCAGTTTATCTCCAGGGCAATACAATGAGCAGTTCTTC.